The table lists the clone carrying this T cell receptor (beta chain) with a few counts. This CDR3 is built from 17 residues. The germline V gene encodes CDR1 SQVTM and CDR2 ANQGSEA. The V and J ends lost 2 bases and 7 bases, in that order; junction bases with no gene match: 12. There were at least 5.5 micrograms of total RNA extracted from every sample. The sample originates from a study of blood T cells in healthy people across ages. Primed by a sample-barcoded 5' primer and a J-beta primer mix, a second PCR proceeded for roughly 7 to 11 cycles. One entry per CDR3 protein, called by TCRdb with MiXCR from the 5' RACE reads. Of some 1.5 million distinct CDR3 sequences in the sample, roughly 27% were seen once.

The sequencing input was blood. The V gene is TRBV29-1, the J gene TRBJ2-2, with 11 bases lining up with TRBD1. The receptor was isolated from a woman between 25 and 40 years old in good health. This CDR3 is CSVESTIGQGAIGELFF. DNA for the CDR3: TGCAGCGTTGAATCTACTATCGGACAGGGGGCGATCGGGGAGCTGTTTTTT.